This T cell receptor (beta chain) was identified in a study of blood T cell repertoires in COVID-19. Per the authors' pipeline: Nucleated cell number was recorded as an estimate derived from reference gene primer amplification. Data came from immunoSEQ multiplex PCR; TCRdb stores just in-frame clones and leaves some out. Clone size and the V and J calls come from that table; the DNA yielded D and trimming. The sample contains a few hundred thousand clones, about 87% of which appear only once. Germline CDR1 reads SEHNR; CDR2 reads FQNEAQ (reference sequence). V lost 1 base and J lost 3, with 12 bases in between. The CDR3 contains 16 residues.

This chain uses TRBV7-9 with TRBJ2-2; TRBD2 is a possible D gene (6 bases). The specimen sequenced was peripheral blood. This receptor was obtained from a man aged 18 to 29 with COVID-19, enrolled during active disease. CDR3 DNA: TGTGCCAGCAGCTTAGAGCCCGGGAGACACACCGGGGAGCTGTTTTTT. Translating gives CASSLEPGRHTGELFF.